This T cell receptor beta chain came from a study of beta chain features in type 1 diabetes. Every bit of the isolated RNA underwent reverse transcription, so sequencing read expressed TCRB transcripts. Data came from immunoSEQ multiplex PCR; TCRdb stores just in-frame clones and leaves some out. The table lists under 400,000 clones, 10% to 15% of them singletons. This clone showed up just a few times. Germline CDR1 reads MDHEN; CDR2 reads SYDVKM. V was shortened by 7 bases and J by 5 bases, with 12 bases between the two germline ends. The CDR3 is made up of 13 amino acids. The source of this sequence is a man aged 18-30 years in good health. The chain uses TRBV28 and TRBJ2-1, with D possibly TRBD2 on 6 matching bases. What was sequenced was naive CD4+ T cells from blood. The CDR3 coding sequence is TGTGCCAGCATGAGGGGAGGCGACAATGAGCAGTTCTTC. Its protein product is CASMRGGDNEQFF.